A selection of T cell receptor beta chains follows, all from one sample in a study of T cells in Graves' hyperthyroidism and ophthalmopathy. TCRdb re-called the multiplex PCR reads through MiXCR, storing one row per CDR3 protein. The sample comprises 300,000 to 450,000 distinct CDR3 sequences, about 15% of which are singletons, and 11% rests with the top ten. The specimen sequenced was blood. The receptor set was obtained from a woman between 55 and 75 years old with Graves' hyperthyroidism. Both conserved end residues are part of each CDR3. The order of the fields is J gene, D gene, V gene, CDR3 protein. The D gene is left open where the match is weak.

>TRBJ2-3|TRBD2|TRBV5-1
CASSWEIAGSTDTQYF
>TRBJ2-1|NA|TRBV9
CASSVGDLPYNEQFF
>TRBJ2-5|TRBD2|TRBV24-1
CATSDRTSYQETQYF
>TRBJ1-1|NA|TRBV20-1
CSADGGRGTTEAFF
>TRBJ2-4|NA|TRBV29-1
CSVAQQGDGKNIQYF
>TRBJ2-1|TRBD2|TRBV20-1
CSVSRGSYNEQFF
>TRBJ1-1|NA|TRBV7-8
CASSSPPMNTEAFF
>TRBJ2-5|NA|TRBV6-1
CASSRTGLGGETQYF
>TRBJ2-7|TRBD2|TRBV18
CASSPEGGRAVYEQYF
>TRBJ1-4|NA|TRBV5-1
CASSWGSDAREKLFF
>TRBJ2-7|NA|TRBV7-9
CASSSGGDREQYF
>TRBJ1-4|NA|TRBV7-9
CASSQVSGRATNEKLFF
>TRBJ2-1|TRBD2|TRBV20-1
CSAREGLGGEQFF